The entry below gives a single T cell receptor (beta chain) sequence along with its context. This sample is drawn from a study of blood T cell repertoires in COVID-19. The length of the CDR3 is 12 residues. V was clipped by 10 bases and J by 2 bases, with 12 bases between them. The germline gives CDR1 MDHEN, CDR2 SYDVKM. Original processing notes: For nucleated cells, counts were estimated from reference gene primer amplification. Clones were read by immunoSEQ multiplex PCR, and TCRdb kept only the in-frame ones, dropping some. Clone size and V and J calls were adopted from that table, with D and trimming inferred from the DNA. The table has fewer than 400,000 clones, about nine tenths seen once; the top ten hold approximately 5%.

The receptor's source is a man in his 60s who had recovered from COVID-19. The chain links TRBV28 to TRBJ2-7; the D gene is possibly TRBD2 (6 bases). The specimen was PBMCs or T cells enriched from blood (not recorded which). CDR3 DNA: TGTGCCACCCGGGGGAGTACCTACGAGCAGTACTTC. This gives the protein CATRGSTYEQYF.